Listed here are 30 T cell receptor beta chains from one sample, sequenced in a study of STAT5B mutations in CD4+ large granular lymphocyte leukemia. Some clones are missing from TCRdb's copy, which holds only in-frame ones; the method was immunoSEQ multiplex PCR. The sample records tens of thousands of clones, about 80% being singletons. Sequenced: CD4+ T cells from blood buffy coats. The receptors were gathered from a human donor in good health.

This chain connects TRBV28 to TRBJ2-5; 7 bases agree with TRBD1. The J call may be faulty, since TRBJ2-7 better matches the DNA end. Germline V CDR1 and CDR2: MDHEN, SYDVKM. This CDR3 region has 16 residues. The CDR3 sequence: CASSLYDLDRAHEQYF. In nucleotides, the CDR3 is TGTGCCAGCAGTTTATACGATCTTGACAGGGCCCACGAGCAGTACTTC.

Only one count was recorded for this clone. CDR3 sequence reads: CASSKEQGEGNTIYF. The CDR3, as DNA: TGCGCCAGCAGCAAGGAGCAGGGTGAAGGAAACACCATATATTTT. This rearrangement joins TRBV5-1 to TRBJ1-3, with D possibly TRBD1 on 5 matching bases. Germline-derived CDR1 and CDR2 are SGHRS and YFSETQ. The CDR3 is made up of 15 amino acids. Deletions cut 4 bases from V and 4 bases from J, with 15 bases between.

This clone was found a few times. The chain links TRBV2 to TRBJ2-7; D is perhaps TRBD1 (5 bases). This CDR3 is 12 amino acids long. The ends were cut back, 5 bases at V and 5 bases at J, with 10 bases in the middle. Germline V CDR1 and CDR2: SNHLY, FYNNEI. Written as DNA, the CDR3 is TGTGCCAGCAGTCGTCCAGGGAACGAGCAGTACTTC. Protein: CASSRPGNEQYF.

The V and J genes are TRBV9 and TRBJ2-7; TRBD1 agrees at 7 bases. Trimming removed 0 bases from V and 3 bases from J; junction bases left unmatched: 6. Germline-derived CDR1 and CDR2 are SGDLS and YYNGEE. The CDR3 has 15 residues. The CDR3: CASSVAGTVGYEQYF. CDR3 nucleotide sequence: TGTGCCAGCAGCGTAGCTGGGACAGTAGGCTACGAGCAGTACTTC.

V is TRBV15 and J is TRBJ2-3; no definite D call. This CDR3 region has 15 residues. Trimming removed 0 bases from V and 7 bases from J, with 14 bases in between. Germline values: CDR1 LNHNV, CDR2 YYDKDF (reference sequence). CDR3 sequence: CATSRDFSQTNTQYF. The CDR3 bases are TGTGCCACCAGCAGAGACTTTAGTCAAACAAATACGCAGTATTTT.

CDR3 sequence (DNA): TGCGCCAGCAGCTTGACCGGGGGAGATAGAGGCTACACCTTC. As protein: CASSLTGGDRGYTF. The chain combines TRBV5-1 with TRBJ1-2; the D gene is possibly TRBD1 (5 bases). The germline V gene has CDR1 SGHRS and CDR2 YFSETQ. CDR3 length equals 14 residues. V was trimmed by 1 base and J by 8 bases, leaving 15 bases between them.

Only a few counts were recorded for this clone. The chain combines TRBV7-2 with TRBJ1-2; tentative D call: TRBD1 (6 bases). The V gene lost 4 bases and the J gene lost 7 bases, with 13 bases spanning the gap. The CDR3 spans 13 residues. Per germline, CDR1 SGHTA and CDR2 FQGNSA. CDR3 DNA: TGTGCCAGCAGCTGGGCCGGGGGCGTTGGCTACACCTTC. Its translation is CASSWAGGVGYTF.

This clone appeared a single time. V and J are TRBV7-6 and TRBJ2-1; weak D call: TRBD1 (6 bases). V dropped 5 bases and J dropped 3 bases, with 11 bases sitting between them. CDR1 SGHVS and CDR2 FNYEAQ come from the germline V gene. CDR3 length: 14 amino acids. CDR3 in DNA: TGTGCCAGCAGCACTTACAGGGACTACAATGAGCAGTTCTTC. It yields the protein CASSTYRDYNEQFF. Using reference TRBV7-6 and TRBJ2-1 for the parts outside the CDR3, the full variable domain is GAGVSQSPRYKVTKRGQDVALRCDPISGHVSLYWYRQALGQGPEFLTYFNYEAQQDKSGLPNDRFSAERPEGSISTLTIQRTEQRDSAMYRCASSTYRDYNEQFFGPGTRLTVL.

The V gene is TRBV5-4, the J gene TRBJ2-2, with 9 bases that match TRBD2. CDR1 and CDR2 (germline): SGHNT, YYREEE (reference sequence). Germline trimming cut 4 bases from V and 5 bases from J; bases unmatched to any gene: 12. The CDR3 covers 17 residues. CDR3 DNA sequence: TGTGCCAGCAGCCCCTCGGGCGGGAGGGCCGGTACCGGGGAGCTGTTTTTT. Translation: CASSPSGGRAGTGELFF.

The chain employs TRBV28 and TRBJ1-2; D may be TRBD1 (5 bases). This CDR3 is built from 12 residues. Germline lookup yields CDR1 MDHEN and CDR2 SYDVKM. V was clipped by 6 bases and J by 4 bases, with 9 bases between them. CDR3 loop: CASRRQSYGYTF. Written as DNA, the CDR3 is TGTGCCAGCAGGAGACAGTCCTATGGCTACACCTTC.

The chain joins TRBV18 to TRBJ1-1; 7 nucleotides agree with TRBD1. The CDR3 is 14 residues long. The V gene's germline CDR1 is KGHSH and CDR2 LQKENI. V gave up 3 bases and J gave up 0 bases; unmatched junction bases: 1. The CDR3 protein is CASSPGQLNTEAFF. DNA for the CDR3: TGTGCCAGCTCACCGGGACAGCTGAACACTGAAGCTTTCTTT.

The V call is TRBV11-2, the J call TRBJ2-7; TRBD2 aligns across 9 bases. Germline trimming cut 5 bases from V and 4 bases from J; bases unmatched to any gene: 9. Germline V lookup: CDR1 SGHAT, CDR2 FQNNGV. The CDR3 covers 15 residues. The CDR3 bases are TGTGCCAGCAGCCTTCCCCTAGCGGGATCGTACGAGCAGTACTTC. It encodes CASSLPLAGSYEQYF. Using reference TRBV11-2 and TRBJ2-7 for the parts outside the CDR3, the full variable domain is EAGVAQSPRYKIIEKRQSVAFWCNPISGHATLYWYQQILGQGPKLLIQFQNNGVVDDSQLPKDRFSAERLKGVDSTLKIQPAKLEDSAVYLCASSLPLAGSYEQYFGPGTRLTVT.

The chain uses TRBV7-9 and TRBJ2-2; possibly TRBD1 for D (8 bases). V was trimmed by 7 bases and J by 2 bases, leaving 14 bases between them. CDR1 is SEHNR and CDR2 is FQNEAQ in the germline V gene (reference sequence). There are 15 residues in the CDR3. CDR3 DNA sequence: TGTGCCAGCAACAGGGGGGGCTTAAACACCGGGGAGCTGTTTTTT. This gives the protein CASNRGGLNTGELFF.

This chain joins TRBV28 and TRBJ1-2; D is possibly TRBD1 (5 bases). Germline V gene lookup returns CDR1 MDHEN and CDR2 SYDVKM. V gave up 3 bases and J gave up 4 bases, with 15 bases separating them. This CDR3 contains 15 residues. In nucleotides, the CDR3 is TGTGCCAGCAGTTTGCAGGACGGACAAACCTATGGCTACACCTTC. Its protein product is CASSLQDGQTYGYTF.

The chain combines TRBV7-9 with TRBJ1-4; perhaps TRBD1 as D (6 bases). The germline V gene encodes CDR1 SEHNR and CDR2 FQNEAQ (reference sequence). CDR3 length: 15 residues. Trimming left V 3 bases short and J 7 bases short, with 15 bases between. In DNA, the CDR3 is TGTGCCAGCAGCTTGTGGGCGGGAGGGGGTGAAAAACTGTTTTTT. This gives the protein CASSLWAGGGEKLFF.

This sequence joins TRBV5-1 and TRBJ2-1, with 14 positions matching TRBD2. The junction had 0 bases not matched to a gene; V was cut back by 3 bases and J by 4 bases. This CDR3 contains 15 residues. Germline CDR1 reads SGHRS; CDR2 reads YFSETQ. CDR3 sequence reads: CASSWTSGGYNEQFF. CDR3 DNA sequence: TGCGCCAGCAGCTGGACTAGCGGGGGGTACAATGAGCAGTTCTTC.

The CDR3 region has the DNA TGTGCCAGCAGTACCGCCGGGACTAGCGGGTACAATGAGCAGTTCTTC. Its protein is CASSTAGTSGYNEQFF. The chain joins TRBV13 to TRBJ2-1; 12 bases are shared with TRBD2. The CDR3 is 16 amino acids. CDR1 PRHDT and CDR2 FYEKMQ come from the germline V gene (reference sequence). Unmatched junction bases numbered 7, after V lost 6 bases and J lost 4 bases.

This rearrangement joins TRBV10-2 to TRBJ1-1; D possibly corresponds to TRBD1 (5 bases). The V end was cut by 4 bases, the J end by 3 bases, with 15 bases between. The CDR3 is 15 residues long. CDR1 is WSHSY and CDR2 is SAAADI in the germline V gene. The CDR3 loop is CASSGAGSGDTEAFF. The CDR3 DNA follows: TGCGCCAGCAGTGGGGCGGGGTCGGGGGACACTGAAGCTTTCTTT.

This chain joins TRBV6-5 and TRBJ1-4, with D possibly matching TRBD1 (6 bases). The CDR3 runs to 14 residues. Trimming pared 4 bases from V and 4 bases from J, leaving 10 bases between. Germline CDR1 MNHEY, CDR2 SVGAGI. CDR3 region: CASSFGRGNEKLFF. The CDR3, as DNA: TGTGCCAGCAGTTTTGGCAGGGGTAATGAAAAACTGTTTTTT.

The chain couples TRBV6-8 to TRBJ1-2; D unresolved. The CDR3 has 16 amino acids. V was clipped by 5 bases and J by 3 bases, with 19 bases between them. CDR1 is MNHGY and CDR2 is SAAAGT in the germline V gene. CDR3: CASSPSSPQAYYGYTF. DNA of the CDR3: TGTGCCAGCAGTCCCTCGTCACCTCAAGCGTACTATGGCTACACCTTC.

The chain combines TRBV28 with TRBJ2-3, with 11 bases aligning to TRBD2. There are 14 residues in the CDR3. Germline CDR1 MDHEN, CDR2 SYDVKM. V lost 6 bases to trimming and J lost 1 base; unmatched junction nucleotides: 0. The CDR3 is CASRTSGGTDTQYF. CDR3 coding DNA: TGTGCCAGCAGGACTAGCGGGGGCACAGATACGCAGTATTTT.

The V call is TRBV27, the J call TRBJ2-3, with a weak D call TRBD1 (5 bases). This CDR3 has 14 amino acids. Looked up from germline, CDR1 is MNHEY and CDR2 is SMNVEV (reference sequence). The ends were cut back, 5 bases at V and 0 bases at J, with 9 bases in the middle. The CDR3 protein is CASSPSGSTDTQYF. In DNA, the CDR3 is TGTGCCAGCAGTCCCTCAGGGAGCACAGATACGCAGTATTTT.

This rearrangement joins TRBV6-6 to TRBJ2-2; D unclear. The CDR3 length is 13 residues. Trimming removed 6 bases at V and 4 bases at J, with 9 bases between. CDR1 MNHNY and CDR2 SVGAGI come from the germline V gene (reference sequence). CDR3 region: CASRSDGTGELFF. In DNA, the CDR3 is TGTGCCAGCAGGAGCGATGGCACCGGGGAGCTGTTTTTT.

This clone has only one observation. V is TRBV28 and J is TRBJ2-5; D is perhaps TRBD2 (6 bases). The J call may not be correct, given that the DNA end is closer to TRBJ2-7. Looked up from germline, CDR1 is MDHEN and CDR2 is SYDVKM. The CDR3 length is 12 residues. The CDR3 loop is CASSLLEGEQYF. CDR3 in DNA: TGTGCCAGCAGTTTACTGGAGGGCGAGCAGTACTTC.

This clone was picked up a small number of times. V usage is TRBV7-2 and J usage is TRBJ1-5; D gene ambiguous. Per germline, CDR1 SGHTA and CDR2 FQGNSA. This CDR3 contains 15 residues. With 0 bases removed from V and 4 bases from J, the gap between germline ends came to 10 bases. The CDR3 DNA sequence: TGTGCCAGCAGCTTAGCGGGGAGGGTAAATCAGCCCCAGCATTTT. It translates to CASSLAGRVNQPQHF.

The rearrangement uses TRBV10-1 and TRBJ2-5, with a tentative D call TRBD2 (5 bases). TRBJ2-7 matches the DNA end more closely, so the J call is doubtful. This CDR3 region has 15 residues. Germline V gene lookup returns CDR1 WNHNN and CDR2 SYGVQD (reference sequence). The CDR3 coding sequence is TGCGCCAGCGAGCATCCTAGCCCACTCTGGAACGAGCAGTACTTC. Its translation: CASEHPSPLWNEQYF.

V gene TRBV18 combines with J gene TRBJ2-7, with TRBD1 matching 7 bases. Germline V lookup: CDR1 KGHSH, CDR2 LQKENI. The J segment lost 10 bases and the V segment lost 2 bases, leaving 14 bases of the junction unmatched. This CDR3 comprises 15 residues. CDR3 nucleotide sequence: TGTGCCAGCTCACCATCCAACAGGGGAGAGAATAACCAGTACTTC. Protein product: CASSPSNRGENNQYF.

The chain employs TRBV5-1 and TRBJ2-5, with a weak D call TRBD1 (6 bases). V lost 6 bases and J lost 3, with 18 bases in between. CDR3 length equals 15 residues. CDR1 is SGHRS and CDR2 is YFSETQ in the germline V gene. This CDR3 reads CASNSLPGQEETQYF. Here the CDR3 DNA reads TGCGCCAGCAATTCTCTTCCGGGACAAGAAGAGACCCAGTACTTC.

The rearrangement joins TRBV7-2 to TRBJ2-5; D is unresolved. This CDR3 comprises 15 residues. V was cut by 1 base and J by 0 bases, with 9 bases left in between. CDR1 SGHTA and CDR2 FQGNSA come from the germline V gene. The CDR3 reads CASSLGEVYQETQYF. The CDR3 bases are TGTGCCAGCAGCTTAGGGGAAGTATACCAAGAGACCCAGTACTTC.

The chain has TRBV7-2 and TRBJ2-3, with TRBD2 identical over 7 bases. Germline V gene data show CDR1 as SGHTA and CDR2 as FQGNSA. V lost 5 bases to trimming and J lost 4 bases; unmatched junction nucleotides: 9. The CDR3 runs 15 residues. The CDR3 sequence: CASSLGTTRPDTQYF. In DNA, the CDR3 is TGTGCCAGCAGCCTGGGGACTACCCGGCCAGATACGCAGTATTTT.